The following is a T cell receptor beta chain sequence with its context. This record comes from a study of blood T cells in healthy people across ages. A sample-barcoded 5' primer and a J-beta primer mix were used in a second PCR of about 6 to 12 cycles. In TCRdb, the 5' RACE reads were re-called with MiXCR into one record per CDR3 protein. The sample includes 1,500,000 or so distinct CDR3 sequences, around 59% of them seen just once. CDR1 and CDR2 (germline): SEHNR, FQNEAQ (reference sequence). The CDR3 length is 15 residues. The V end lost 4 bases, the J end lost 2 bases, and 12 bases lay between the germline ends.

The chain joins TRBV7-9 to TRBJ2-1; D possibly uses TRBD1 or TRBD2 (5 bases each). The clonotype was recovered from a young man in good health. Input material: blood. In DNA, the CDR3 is TGTGCCAGCAGCTCCGGGGACCGACCCTACAATGAGCAGTTCTTC. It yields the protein CASSSGDRPYNEQFF.